In this sample, the clone carrying this T cell receptor beta chain turned up a few times. Its specificity is not known. This sample stems from a study of beta chain features in type 1 diabetes. General study results and limits: The study found moderately but significantly shorter TCRB CDR3s in all four CD4+ subsets of Type 1 diabetes patients.

Germline V gives CDR1 SNHLY, CDR2 FYNNEI. CDR3 length: 17 amino acids. Between the trimmed V and J ends, which lost 0 bases and 0 bases, there was a span of 11 bases. The investigators reverse transcribed all of the isolated RNA, so they sequenced expressed TCRB transcripts. Repertoires were generated with immunoSEQ multiplex PCR, while TCRdb's copy carries only in-frame clones and drops some. The sample carries hundreds of thousands of clones, roughly 13% recorded once. The V call is TRBV2, the J call TRBJ2-2; D is perhaps TRBD1 (6 bases). What was sequenced was naive CD4+ T cells from blood. The sequence derives from a man aged 18 to 35 with type 1 diabetes. The CDR3 sequence is CASSEAEDSTNTGELFF. The CDR3 coding sequence is TGTGCCAGCAGTGAAGCAGAGGACAGCACGAACACCGGGGAGCTGTTTTTT.